The 14 T cell receptor beta chains below come from one sample, sequenced in a study of naive and memory T cell subsets. The beta constant-region primer was an equimolar mix of two oligonucleotides covering TRBC1 and TRBC2. Four rounds of PCR amplified the ligated cDNA using nested alpha and beta constant-region primers plus SP2. TCRdb reprocessed the UMI-ligation and nested PCR reads with MiXCR, giving one entry per CDR3 protein. The sample lists roughly 97,000 distinct CDR3 sequences; roughly 14% were seen once. General observations from the study: A few larger clonotypes appeared in naive repertoires, especially CD8, possibly memory cells re-expressing CD45RA.

For these TCRs, the target antigens are not known. Sequences were obtained from naive CD8+ T cells from blood. The receptors stem from a human donor in good health.

The sample holds many counts of this clonotype. The chain employs TRBV7-8 and TRBJ1-1; D unresolved. Germline loops: CDR1 SGHVS, CDR2 FQNEAQ. CDR3 length: 14 amino acids. V lost 4 bases and J lost 5, with 14 bases in between. This chain's CDR3 is CASSSLGMGTEAFF. CDR3 nucleotide sequence: TGTGCCAGCAGCTCATTAGGGATGGGGACTGAAGCTTTCTTT.

V gene TRBV14 combines with J gene TRBJ1-2, with TRBD1 matching 8 bases. The CDR3 consists of 15 residues. Germline trimming cut 4 bases from V and 6 bases from J; bases unmatched to any gene: 10. Germline V gene data show CDR1 as SGHDN and CDR2 as FVKESK. The CDR3 coding sequence is TGTGCCAGCAGCCCCACCAGGACAGGGAGTCATGGCTACACCTTC. Protein product: CASSPTRTGSHGYTF.

This clonotype came up a few times. The V gene is TRBV5-4, the J gene TRBJ2-2; tentatively, D is TRBD2 (5 bases). Germline assignment: CDR1 SGHNT and CDR2 YYREEE (reference sequence). Trimming cost V 0 bases and J 7 bases, with 13 bases left between them. The CDR3 runs to 15 residues. The CDR3: CASSLVASSGGELFF. CDR3 DNA sequence: TGTGCCAGCAGCTTGGTGGCTAGCAGCGGCGGGGAGCTGTTTTTT.

This CDR3 is CSVRTTGGTYEQYF. CDR3 nucleotides: TGCAGCGTGCGCACTACCGGGGGAACCTACGAGCAGTACTTC. The chain couples TRBV29-1 to TRBJ2-7; possibly TRBD2 for D (6 bases). The CDR3 sequence is 14 residues long. V lost 6 bases, J lost 2 bases, and 17 bases lay in between. Looked up from germline, CDR1 is SQVTM and CDR2 is ANQGSEA.

The gene calls are TRBV30 and TRBJ1-1, with D maybe TRBD1 (5 bases). The CDR3 consists of 13 residues. Deletions cut 0 bases from V and 5 bases from J, with 10 bases between. Germline values: CDR1 GTSNPN, CDR2 SVGIG (reference sequence). The CDR3 sequence: CAWSVKGRTEAFF. The CDR3 coding sequence is TGTGCCTGGAGTGTTAAGGGACGGACTGAAGCTTTCTTT.

This chain links TRBV9 with TRBJ2-1, with D uncertain. Germline values: CDR1 SGDLS, CDR2 YYNGEE. The CDR3 sequence is 14 residues long. V lost 0 bases, J lost 5 bases, and 9 bases lay in between. The CDR3 spells CASSVGGYNNEQFF. The DNA for the CDR3 is TGTGCCAGCAGCGTAGGGGGATATAACAATGAGCAGTTCTTC. The whole variable domain, filled in from reference TRBV9 and TRBJ2-1, reads DSGVTQTPKHLITATGQRVTLRCSPRSGDLSVYWYQQSLDQGLQFLIQYYNGEERAKGNILERFSAQQFPDLHSELNLSSLELGDSALYFCASSVGGYNNEQFFGPGTRLTVL.

The chain couples TRBV18 to TRBJ2-5, with D perhaps TRBD1 (6 bases). Germline V CDR1 and CDR2: KGHSH, LQKENI. The CDR3 runs to 15 residues. V was trimmed by 5 bases and J by 1 base, leaving 14 bases between them. For the CDR3, the DNA is TGTGCCAGCTCAACCCCAGGGGTGATCCAAGAGACCCAGTACTTC. This sequence encodes CASSTPGVIQETQYF.

This clonotype was counted a few times. This chain links TRBV5-4 with TRBJ1-4, with TRBD1 matching 11 bases. Trimming cost V 1 base and J 6 bases; bases outside gene matches: 2. Germline CDR1 reads SGHNT; CDR2 reads YYREEE (reference sequence). There are 15 residues in the CDR3. The CDR3: CASSLRGQGDEKLFF. The CDR3 DNA reads as TGTGCCAGCAGCTTGAGGGGACAGGGGGATGAAAAACTGTTTTTT.

The CDR3 bases are TGTGCCAGCAGCCAAGGGCAGAACTACAATGAGCAGTTCTTC. It yields the protein CASSQGQNYNEQFF. The V gene is TRBV14, the J gene TRBJ2-1; D is unclear. The CDR3 extends over 14 amino acids. CDR1 SGHDN and CDR2 FVKESK come from the germline V gene. V shed 1 base and J shed 3 bases, with 7 bases lying between them.

This chain connects TRBV29-1 to TRBJ2-2; no firm D call. The V and J ends lost 3 bases and 1 base respectively, with 12 bases between them. CDR3 length: 15 residues. From germline, CDR1 is SQVTM and CDR2 ANQGSEA. DNA of the CDR3: TGCAGCGTTGACGTTACCGGCCTGAACACCGGGGAGCTGTTTTTT. This codes for CSVDVTGLNTGELFF.

This clonotype appeared a few times. V gene TRBV6-2 or TRBV6-3 combines with J gene TRBJ1-5; D unresolved. The CDR3 extends over 16 amino acids. Germline CDR1 is MNHEY and CDR2 is SVGEGT. Trimming shortened V by 6 bases and J by 3 bases, and 18 bases separated the two germline ends. The chain's CDR3 is CASRRKANLPNQPQHF. CDR3 nucleotides: TGTGCCAGCAGACGCAAGGCCAACCTCCCCAATCAGCCCCAGCATTTT.

This clonotype turned up a few times. The gene calls are TRBV6-6 and TRBJ2-5; 9 nucleotides agree with TRBD2. Germline CDR1 is MNHNY and CDR2 is SVGAGI (reference sequence). CDR3 length: 16 amino acids. Germline trimming cut 9 bases from V and 0 bases from J; bases unmatched to any gene: 11. The CDR3 protein is CASKGWERGDQETQYF. CDR3 nucleotide sequence: TGTGCCAGTAAAGGGTGGGAGCGGGGGGACCAAGAGACCCAGTACTTC.

The chain has TRBV14 and TRBJ1-2; D gene ambiguous. CDR3 length: 16 residues. Germline V gene sequence: CDR1 SGHDN, CDR2 FVKESK. V lost 0 bases and J lost 8, with 19 bases in between. The CDR3 here is CASSQDYTREVGGYTF. CDR3 sequence (DNA): TGTGCCAGCAGCCAAGATTATACACGGGAGGTTGGAGGCTACACCTTC.

CDR3 region: CASSRLAGDTYNEQFF. In DNA, the CDR3 is TGTGCCAGCAGCCGACTAGCGGGAGATACCTACAATGAGCAGTTCTTC. The chain uses TRBV7-6 and TRBJ2-1, with 12 bases identical to TRBD2. V lost 5 bases, J lost 2 bases, and 4 bases stayed unmatched. CDR1 and CDR2 from the germline V gene are SGHVS and FNYEAQ. This CDR3 has 16 amino acids.